The clone carrying this T cell receptor (beta chain) appeared a few times. Its antigen is not known. V shed 1 base and J shed 6 bases, with 7 bases lying between them. The germline V gene has CDR1 SGHTA and CDR2 FQGNSA. The CDR3 is made up of 13 amino acids. Every patient had mismatch repair deficiency by PCR or immunohistochemistry. The TCR-sequenced patients were a few responders to pembrolizumab. This record comes from a study of PD-1 blockade in mismatch repair-deficient tumors. Study-level background: Patients had fewer than 15 mismatch repair-deficient cancer types and were previously treated and progressing.

Only in-frame clones appear in the TCRdb table, and some are missing; sequencing was by immunoSEQ multiplex PCR. Among tens of thousands of clones, about 72% were seen once, and the ten largest hold 4.5% to 7%. Findings and caveats of the study: Rapid post-treatment expansion, then contraction, generally preceding radiologic response, marked tumor-resident clones.

This specimen consisted of peripheral blood, obtained 2 weeks after starting pembrolizumab. V gene TRBV7-2 combines with J gene TRBJ1-5; no firm D call. The sequence was collected from an adult with mismatch repair-deficient cancer. CDR3: CASSLGAGQPQHF. The CDR3 DNA follows: TGTGCCAGCAGCTTAGGTGCGGGTCAGCCCCAGCATTTT.